These T cell receptor beta chains were read from a single sample in a study of shared clonotypes between healthy human individuals. The assay was immunoSEQ multiplex PCR, and TCRdb's table has in-frame clones only and misses some. The table has just over 2,000,000 clones, about 95% seen once. Source material: naive CD8+ T cells sorted from blood. These receptor sequences come from a young man in good health. Both conserved end residues are part of each CDR3. The D gene is left open where the match is weak. Part of the rows lack a size; the others show once, few, many or a class for expanded clones.

clone_size: -
d_call: -
v_call: TRBV19
j_call: TRBJ2-7
cdr3_nt: TGTGCCAGCACCTCCCGGGAGTCGTCGGGCGAGCAGTACTTC
cdr3_aa: CASTSRESSGEQYF

clone_size: -
d_call: -
v_call: TRBV4-2
j_call: TRBJ2-5
cdr3_nt: TGTGCCAGCAGCCAAGACATTCGCGGGGGCCCTCTCCAAGAGACCCAGTACTTC
cdr3_aa: CASSQDIRGGPLQETQYF

clone_size: -
d_call: TRBD2
v_call: TRBV27
j_call: TRBJ2-7
cdr3_nt: TGTGCCAGCAGTTTATTAGGGGGGACTAGCGGTTCCTACGAGCAGTACTTC
cdr3_aa: CASSLLGGTSGSYEQYF

clone_size: -
d_call: TRBD2
v_call: TRBV6-6
j_call: TRBJ2-2
cdr3_nt: TGTGCCAGCAGTCAAAGACTAGCGGGATACACCGGGGAGCTGTTTTTT
cdr3_aa: CASSQRLAGYTGELFF

clone_size: -
d_call: TRBD1
v_call: TRBV28
j_call: TRBJ1-5
cdr3_nt: TGTGCCAGCAGTAATGGACAGGGGGTCCAGCCCCAGCATTTT
cdr3_aa: CASSNGQGVQPQHF

clone_size: -
d_call: -
v_call: TRBV19
j_call: TRBJ2-7
cdr3_nt: TGTGCCAGTAGAGCCGGCACTTTCTCCTACGAGCAGTACTTC
cdr3_aa: CASRAGTFSYEQYF

clone_size: -
d_call: -
v_call: TRBV2
j_call: TRBJ2-1
cdr3_nt: TGTGCCAGCAGGCAGGAAACCACTCGGGACAATGAGCAGTTCTTC
cdr3_aa: CASRQETTRDNEQFF

clone_size: -
d_call: -
v_call: TRBV5-1
j_call: TRBJ1-1
cdr3_nt: TGCGCCAGCAGCTTGCAGTCAGCTGAATGGGAAGCTTTCTTT
cdr3_aa: CASSLQSAEWEAFF

clone_size: -
d_call: TRBD1
v_call: TRBV7-9
j_call: TRBJ1-1
cdr3_nt: TGTGCCAGCAGCTTGACAGGGGGCCACACTGAAGCTTTCTTT
cdr3_aa: CASSLTGGHTEAFF

clone_size: -
d_call: TRBD1
v_call: TRBV7-2
j_call: TRBJ2-5
cdr3_nt: TGTGCCAGCAGCATCAGACAGGGTACAGAAGAGACCCAGTACTTC
cdr3_aa: CASSIRQGTEETQYF

clone_size: once
d_call: -
v_call: TRBV9
j_call: TRBJ2-7
cdr3_nt: TGTGCCAGCAGCGTTGCAGGGGGAGGCTACGAGCAGTACTTC
cdr3_aa: CASSVAGGGYEQYF

clone_size: -
d_call: TRBD2
v_call: TRBV11-2
j_call: TRBJ2-1
cdr3_nt: TGTGCCAGCAGCTCCTTTAGCGGGATCGACAATGAGCAGTTCTTC
cdr3_aa: CASSSFSGIDNEQFF

clone_size: -
d_call: TRBD2
v_call: TRBV5-4
j_call: TRBJ2-7
cdr3_nt: TGTGCCAGCAGCAACGAACTAGCGTTGCGGGAGCAGTACTTC
cdr3_aa: CASSNELALREQYF

clone_size: -
d_call: -
v_call: TRBV6-5
j_call: TRBJ2-2
cdr3_nt: TGTGCCAGCAGGTGGGCCCCCGATGAAACCGGGGAGCTGTTTTTT
cdr3_aa: CASRWAPDETGELFF

clone_size: -
d_call: TRBD1
v_call: TRBV4-1
j_call: TRBJ1-1
cdr3_nt: TGCGCCAGCAGCCACCCCTCAGACAGGGGAGATGAAGCTTTCTTT
cdr3_aa: CASSHPSDRGDEAFF

clone_size: -
d_call: -
v_call: TRBV28
j_call: TRBJ1-5
cdr3_nt: TGTGCCAGCACCCTAGGGAATCAGCCCCAGCATTTT
cdr3_aa: CASTLGNQPQHF

clone_size: -
d_call: -
v_call: TRBV13
j_call: TRBJ2-2
cdr3_nt: TGTGCCAGCAGCAAATCTAGCTATACCGGGGAGCTGTTTTTT
cdr3_aa: CASSKSSYTGELFF

clone_size: once
d_call: TRBD1
v_call: TRBV27
j_call: TRBJ1-2
cdr3_nt: TGTGCCAGCAGCCCCCTGGACAGGACCTATGGCTACACCTTC
cdr3_aa: CASSPLDRTYGYTF

clone_size: -
d_call: TRBD1
v_call: TRBV5-6
j_call: TRBJ2-7
cdr3_nt: TGTGCCAGCAGCTTGGGGACAGGGGGAAACTCCTACGAGCAGTACTTC
cdr3_aa: CASSLGTGGNSYEQYF

clone_size: -
d_call: -
v_call: TRBV6-5
j_call: TRBJ2-5
cdr3_nt: TGTGCCAGCAGTTATCTAGGGCAAGAGACCCAGTACTTC
cdr3_aa: CASSYLGQETQYF

clone_size: -
d_call: TRBD1
v_call: TRBV14
j_call: TRBJ1-2
cdr3_nt: TGTGCCAGCAGCAAGGGACAGGGAATATACTATGGCTACACCTTC
cdr3_aa: CASSKGQGIYYGYTF

clone_size: -
d_call: TRBD1
v_call: TRBV5-1
j_call: TRBJ2-7
cdr3_nt: TGCGCCAGCTGGGACAGCGATTCCTACGAGCAGTACTTC
cdr3_aa: CASWDSDSYEQYF

clone_size: once
d_call: -
v_call: TRBV6-5
j_call: TRBJ1-2
cdr3_nt: TGTGCCAGCAGTTACTTAACAGGGTCGAGTTATGGCTACACCTTC
cdr3_aa: CASSYLTGSSYGYTF

clone_size: -
d_call: -
v_call: TRBV7-9
j_call: TRBJ1-1
cdr3_nt: TGTGCCAGCAGCCCCCTTGACGGGGGCTTGAACACTGAAGCTTTCTTT
cdr3_aa: CASSPLDGGLNTEAFF

clone_size: -
d_call: TRBD1
v_call: TRBV5-6
j_call: TRBJ1-2
cdr3_nt: TGTGCCAGCAGCTCGGTGACAGGGGCTGCCTACTATGGCTACACCTTC
cdr3_aa: CASSSVTGAAYYGYTF

clone_size: -
d_call: TRBD1
v_call: TRBV13
j_call: TRBJ2-5
cdr3_nt: TGTGCCAGCAGCCTACCACAGGGGGCCCAAGAGACCCAGTACTTC
cdr3_aa: CASSLPQGAQETQYF

clone_size: -
d_call: -
v_call: TRBV6-5
j_call: TRBJ2-7
cdr3_nt: TGTGCCAGCAGTTACTCCGACGGCTACGAGCAGTACTTC
cdr3_aa: CASSYSDGYEQYF

clone_size: -
d_call: -
v_call: TRBV30
j_call: TRBJ1-1
cdr3_nt: TGTGCCTGGGACGCCCACGTAGCTTTCTTT
cdr3_aa: CAWDAHVAFF

clone_size: once
d_call: -
v_call: TRBV9
j_call: TRBJ2-3
cdr3_nt: TGTGCCAGCAGCGTAGAGACCTCCCCGGGGGATACGCAGTATTTT
cdr3_aa: CASSVETSPGDTQYF

clone_size: -
d_call: -
v_call: TRBV9
j_call: TRBJ2-3
cdr3_nt: TGTGCCAGCAGCGCCGACGGGCTTAGCACAGATACGCAGTATTTT
cdr3_aa: CASSADGLSTDTQYF

clone_size: -
d_call: -
v_call: TRBV7-7
j_call: TRBJ1-4
cdr3_nt: TGTGCTATGAACGCAACTAATGAAAAACTGTTTTTT
cdr3_aa: CAMNATNEKLFF

clone_size: -
d_call: -
v_call: TRBV27
j_call: TRBJ2-2
cdr3_nt: TGTGCCAGCAGTTTGTATCAGGGTCCCGGGGAGCTGTTTTTT
cdr3_aa: CASSLYQGPGELFF

clone_size: -
d_call: -
v_call: TRBV7-9
j_call: TRBJ2-7
cdr3_nt: TGTGCCAGCAGCTCCACGGCAGCTTCATCCTACGAGCAGTACTTC
cdr3_aa: CASSSTAASSYEQYF

clone_size: -
d_call: TRBD2
v_call: TRBV28
j_call: TRBJ2-7
cdr3_nt: TGTGCCAGCAGTTTACGGACTAGCGGGGCCTACGAGCAGTACTTC
cdr3_aa: CASSLRTSGAYEQYF

clone_size: -
d_call: -
v_call: TRBV19
j_call: TRBJ1-2
cdr3_nt: TGTGCCAGTAGTATTAGTCCGGGCGGCTACACCTTC
cdr3_aa: CASSISPGGYTF

clone_size: -
d_call: -
v_call: TRBV5-1
j_call: TRBJ2-2
cdr3_nt: TGCGCCAGCAGCTTGATCTGGGAGAACACCGGGGAGCTGTTTTTT
cdr3_aa: CASSLIWENTGELFF

clone_size: -
d_call: -
v_call: TRBV7-2
j_call: TRBJ2-3
cdr3_nt: TGTGCCAGCAGCTCCTCCTTCGGCACAGATACGCAGTATTTT
cdr3_aa: CASSSSFGTDTQYF

clone_size: -
d_call: TRBD1
v_call: TRBV2
j_call: TRBJ2-5
cdr3_nt: TGTGCCAGCAGAAGATTGGGACAGGGGCTCCAAGAGACCCAGTACTTC
cdr3_aa: CASRRLGQGLQETQYF

clone_size: once
d_call: TRBD1
v_call: TRBV6-5
j_call: TRBJ1-2
cdr3_nt: TGTGCCAGCAGTTCGGACAGGGGAGGTGGCTACACCTTC
cdr3_aa: CASSSDRGGGYTF

clone_size: -
d_call: -
v_call: TRBV7-8
j_call: TRBJ2-5
cdr3_nt: TGTGCCAGCAGCCCCCCTTATAGCCAAGAGACCCAGTACTTC
cdr3_aa: CASSPPYSQETQYF